The rows below give T cell receptor beta chains drawn from one sample of a study of T cell changes during pregnancy in multiple sclerosis. Some clones are missing from TCRdb's copy, which holds only in-frame ones; the method was immunoSEQ multiplex PCR. The sample has around 35,000 clones, 90% seen once. The sequenced sample was CD8+ T cells from peripheral blood mononuclear cells, obtained before pregnancy. These receptors all come from a female donor with multiple sclerosis, enrolled in a pregnancy study. CDR3s include the opening cysteine and the closing phenylalanine or tryptophan. D genes are given only for firm matches. Rows may omit the clone size; those that give it use once, few, many or a size class.

d_call: TRBD1
clone_size: .
j_call: TRBJ2-5
v_call: TRBV27
cdr3_aa: CASSPWDRAYQETQYF
cdr3_nt: TGTGCCAGCAGTCCCTGGGACAGGGCGTACCAAGAGACCCAGTACTTC

d_call: TRBD1
clone_size: .
j_call: TRBJ2-7
v_call: TRBV7-6
cdr3_aa: CASSPRQGVAYEQYF
cdr3_nt: TGTGCCAGCAGCCCAAGACAGGGGGTTGCCTACGAGCAGTACTTC

d_call: TRBD1
clone_size: .
j_call: TRBJ2-7
v_call: TRBV7-9
cdr3_aa: CASSSRRGQGSYEQYF
cdr3_nt: TGTGCCAGCAGCTCCCGGAGGGGACAGGGGTCCTACGAGCAGTACTTC

d_call: .
clone_size: .
j_call: TRBJ2-7
v_call: TRBV7-8
cdr3_aa: CASSLEAVRDYEQYF
cdr3_nt: TGTGCCAGCAGCTTAGAAGCGGTCCGAGACTACGAGCAGTACTTC

d_call: TRBD1
clone_size: .
j_call: TRBJ1-2
v_call: TRBV12-5
cdr3_aa: CASGFLTGDRVPFGGYTF
cdr3_nt: TGTGCTAGTGGTTTCCTAACAGGGGACAGAGTCCCTTTCGGTGGCTACACCTTC

d_call: .
clone_size: .
j_call: TRBJ2-7
v_call: TRBV7-9
cdr3_aa: CASSLGGGDGYEQYF
cdr3_nt: TGTGCCAGCAGCTTAGGAGGAGGGGACGGCTACGAGCAGTACTTC

d_call: TRBD1
clone_size: .
j_call: TRBJ1-1
v_call: TRBV25-1
cdr3_aa: CASSDRGNTEAFF
cdr3_nt: TGTGCCAGCAGCGACAGGGGGAACACTGAAGCTTTCTTT

d_call: .
clone_size: .
j_call: TRBJ1-6
v_call: TRBV19
cdr3_aa: CASSITGGRNSPLHF
cdr3_nt: TGTGCCAGTAGTATAACGGGGGGACGGAATTCACCCCTCCACTTT

d_call: TRBD2
clone_size: .
j_call: TRBJ2-7
v_call: TRBV5-1
cdr3_aa: CASSLSSGKSYLYEQYF
cdr3_nt: TGCGCCAGCAGCTTGTCTAGCGGAAAGTCATATCTCTACGAGCAGTACTTC

d_call: .
clone_size: .
j_call: TRBJ1-1
v_call: TRBV5-1
cdr3_aa: CASSSRFMGGGTEAFF
cdr3_nt: TGCGCCAGCAGCTCCCGTTTTATGGGGGGTGGAACTGAAGCTTTCTTT

d_call: .
clone_size: .
j_call: TRBJ1-3
v_call: TRBV7-9
cdr3_aa: CASSLGEGLSGNTIYF
cdr3_nt: TGTGCCAGCAGCTTAGGAGAGGGATTAAGTGGAAACACCATATATTTT

d_call: .
clone_size: .
j_call: TRBJ2-7
v_call: TRBV29-1
cdr3_aa: CSVEVADYEQYF
cdr3_nt: TGCAGCGTTGAAGTAGCTGATTACGAGCAGTACTTC

d_call: TRBD2
clone_size: .
j_call: TRBJ2-7
v_call: TRBV27
cdr3_aa: CASSLGTSGSYEQYF
cdr3_nt: TGTGCCAGCAGTTTAGGGACTAGCGGGTCCTACGAGCAGTACTTC

d_call: .
clone_size: .
j_call: TRBJ1-2
v_call: TRBV9
cdr3_aa: CASSVNSAGIGYTF
cdr3_nt: TGTGCCAGCAGCGTAAATAGCGCTGGGATAGGCTACACCTTC

d_call: TRBD2
clone_size: .
j_call: TRBJ2-1
v_call: TRBV2
cdr3_aa: CASKDRPSGDNEQFF
cdr3_nt: TGTGCCAGCAAAGATCGGCCTAGCGGGGACAATGAGCAGTTCTTC

d_call: TRBD1
clone_size: .
j_call: TRBJ1-3
v_call: TRBV7-6
cdr3_aa: CASSMDRGNTIYF
cdr3_nt: TGTGCCAGCAGCATGGACAGGGGAAACACCATATATTTT

d_call: .
clone_size: .
j_call: TRBJ2-7
v_call: TRBV5-5
cdr3_aa: CASSTGSYEQYF
cdr3_nt: TGTGCCAGCAGCACAGGGTCCTACGAGCAGTACTTC

d_call: TRBD1
clone_size: .
j_call: TRBJ1-5
v_call: TRBV19
cdr3_aa: CASSTGQGWQPQHF
cdr3_nt: TGTGCCAGTAGTACGGGACAGGGTTGGCAGCCCCAGCATTTT

d_call: TRBD2
clone_size: .
j_call: TRBJ2-3
v_call: TRBV10-2
cdr3_aa: CASTPTSGSRDTQYF
cdr3_nt: TGCGCCAGCACTCCGACTAGCGGGAGCAGGGATACGCAGTATTTT

d_call: .
clone_size: .
j_call: TRBJ2-7
v_call: TRBV19
cdr3_aa: CASSIATGISYEQYF
cdr3_nt: TGTGCCAGTAGTATAGCGACAGGCATTTCCTACGAGCAGTACTTC

d_call: .
clone_size: medium-sized
j_call: TRBJ2-1
v_call: TRBV19
cdr3_aa: CASSIAGLGNEQFF
cdr3_nt: TGTGCCAGTAGTATAGCGGGGTTAGGCAATGAGCAGTTCTTC

d_call: TRBD1
clone_size: .
j_call: TRBJ2-7
v_call: TRBV29-1
cdr3_aa: CSVAPGQESYEQYF
cdr3_nt: TGCAGCGTTGCACCGGGACAGGAGTCTTACGAGCAGTACTTC

d_call: .
clone_size: .
j_call: TRBJ2-7
v_call: TRBV5-1
cdr3_aa: CASSTMTGTYEQYF
cdr3_nt: TGCGCCAGCAGTACTATGACAGGAACCTACGAGCAGTACTTC

d_call: TRBD1
clone_size: .
j_call: TRBJ1-2
v_call: TRBV30
cdr3_aa: CAWRIHRGGYTF
cdr3_nt: TGTGCCTGGAGAATTCACAGGGGAGGCTACACCTTC

d_call: .
clone_size: .
j_call: TRBJ2-7
v_call: TRBV6-6
cdr3_aa: CASSISGAHEQYF
cdr3_nt: TGTGCCAGCAGTATATCAGGGGCCCACGAGCAGTACTTC

d_call: TRBD2
clone_size: .
j_call: TRBJ2-3
v_call: TRBV4-2
cdr3_aa: CASSKDSGGGSDTQYF
cdr3_nt: TGTGCCAGCAGCAAAGATAGCGGGGGGGGGTCGGATACGCAGTATTTT

d_call: TRBD2
clone_size: .
j_call: TRBJ2-7
v_call: TRBV5-4
cdr3_aa: CASSLPTGLAGYEQYF
cdr3_nt: TGTGCCAGCAGCTTGCCCACAGGACTAGCGGGGTACGAGCAGTACTTC

d_call: TRBD1
clone_size: .
j_call: TRBJ1-2
v_call: TRBV5-1
cdr3_aa: CASSSTQGSGGYTF
cdr3_nt: TGCGCCAGCAGCTCAACACAGGGGTCTGGTGGCTACACCTTC

d_call: TRBD1
clone_size: .
j_call: TRBJ1-2
v_call: TRBV7-9
cdr3_aa: CASSLEKRPGQASGYTF
cdr3_nt: TGTGCCAGCAGCTTAGAGAAGCGCCCGGGACAGGCTTCTGGCTACACCTTC

d_call: TRBD2
clone_size: .
j_call: TRBJ2-7
v_call: TRBV19
cdr3_aa: CASSASGSSYEQYF
cdr3_nt: TGTGCCAGTAGTGCGAGCGGGAGCTCCTACGAGCAGTACTTC

d_call: TRBD2
clone_size: .
j_call: TRBJ2-1
v_call: TRBV29-1
cdr3_aa: CSVDGLAGNEQFF
cdr3_nt: TGCAGCGTTGACGGGCTAGCGGGCAATGAGCAGTTCTTC

d_call: TRBD1
clone_size: .
j_call: TRBJ2-1
v_call: TRBV4-1
cdr3_aa: CASSQDYSETGANEQFF
cdr3_nt: TGCGCCAGCAGCCAAGACTATTCGGAGACAGGGGCTAATGAGCAGTTCTTC

d_call: TRBD1
clone_size: .
j_call: TRBJ2-7
v_call: TRBV19
cdr3_aa: CASGTGGGDEQYF
cdr3_nt: TGTGCCAGTGGTACAGGGGGTGGCGACGAGCAGTACTTC

d_call: TRBD1
clone_size: .
j_call: TRBJ1-2
v_call: TRBV27
cdr3_aa: CASSPTYRGRDYGYTF
cdr3_nt: TGTGCCAGCAGTCCAACCTACAGGGGCCGTGACTATGGCTACACCTTC

d_call: TRBD1
clone_size: .
j_call: TRBJ2-7
v_call: TRBV5-1
cdr3_aa: CASSLVGTGSPEQYF
cdr3_nt: TGCGCCAGCAGCTTGGTGGGGACAGGGTCCCCCGAGCAGTACTTC

d_call: TRBD1
clone_size: .
j_call: TRBJ2-7
v_call: TRBV6-5
cdr3_aa: CASSPSLQGAYEQYF
cdr3_nt: TGTGCCAGCAGCCCCTCCTTACAGGGGGCTTACGAGCAGTACTTC

d_call: .
clone_size: .
j_call: TRBJ1-4
v_call: TRBV4-2
cdr3_aa: CASSQGVTDNEKLFF
cdr3_nt: TGTGCCAGCAGCCAAGGGGTCACAGACAATGAAAAACTGTTTTTT

d_call: .
clone_size: .
j_call: TRBJ2-3
v_call: TRBV4-1
cdr3_aa: CASSPGTAANTDTQYF
cdr3_nt: TGCGCCAGCAGCCCAGGGACTGCAGCGAACACAGATACGCAGTATTTT

d_call: .
clone_size: .
j_call: TRBJ2-7
v_call: TRBV25-1
cdr3_aa: CASHPSSEPYEQYF
cdr3_nt: TGTGCCAGTCATCCTAGTTCCGAGCCCTACGAGCAGTACTTC

d_call: TRBD2
clone_size: .
j_call: TRBJ2-3
v_call: TRBV28
cdr3_aa: CASSLAGGRDTQYF
cdr3_nt: TGTGCCAGCAGTTTAGCGGGGGGTAGGGATACGCAGTATTTT

d_call: TRBD1
clone_size: .
j_call: TRBJ2-7
v_call: TRBV27
cdr3_aa: CASSLGQGAYEQYF
cdr3_nt: TGTGCCAGCAGTTTAGGACAGGGGGCTTACGAGCAGTACTTC

d_call: TRBD1
clone_size: .
j_call: TRBJ2-1
v_call: TRBV27
cdr3_aa: CASSLSRTGMGEQFF
cdr3_nt: TGTGCCAGCAGTTTATCAAGGACAGGGATGGGTGAGCAGTTCTTC

d_call: TRBD1
clone_size: .
j_call: TRBJ1-3
v_call: TRBV9
cdr3_aa: CASSVDDRGGNTIYF
cdr3_nt: TGTGCCAGCAGCGTAGATGACAGGGGCGGAAACACCATATATTTT

d_call: TRBD2
clone_size: few
j_call: TRBJ2-7
v_call: TRBV5-4
cdr3_aa: CASSLEEREDEQYF
cdr3_nt: TGTGCCAGCAGCTTGGAGGAGCGGGAGGATGAGCAGTACTTC

d_call: .
clone_size: .
j_call: TRBJ1-3
v_call: TRBV30
cdr3_aa: CAWSSKSGNTIYF
cdr3_nt: TGTGCCTGGAGCAGTAAGTCTGGAAACACCATATATTTT

d_call: .
clone_size: once
j_call: TRBJ1-1
v_call: TRBV5-1
cdr3_aa: CASSLGSGRMNTEAFF
cdr3_nt: TGCGCCAGCAGCTTGGGAAGTGGCCGCATGAACACTGAAGCTTTCTTT

d_call: TRBD2
clone_size: .
j_call: TRBJ2-1
v_call: TRBV6-4
cdr3_aa: CASSDSSGGANEQFF
cdr3_nt: TGTGCCAGCAGTGACTCTAGCGGGGGGGCCAATGAGCAGTTCTTC

d_call: TRBD1
clone_size: .
j_call: TRBJ1-2
v_call: TRBV6-5
cdr3_aa: CASRRQGALGYTF
cdr3_nt: TGTGCCAGCCGGAGACAGGGGGCGCTAGGCTACACCTTC

d_call: .
clone_size: .
j_call: TRBJ1-1
v_call: TRBV19
cdr3_aa: CASSMARNTEAFF
cdr3_nt: TGTGCCAGTAGTATGGCCCGGAACACTGAAGCTTTCTTT

d_call: .
clone_size: .
j_call: TRBJ1-2
v_call: TRBV27
cdr3_aa: CASRRQTYGYTF
cdr3_nt: TGTGCCAGCAGGCGACAGACCTATGGCTACACCTTC

d_call: .
clone_size: .
j_call: TRBJ2-1
v_call: TRBV7-2
cdr3_aa: CASSLAPGYGDEQFF
cdr3_nt: TGTGCCAGCAGCTTAGCCCCAGGGTACGGCGATGAGCAGTTCTTC

d_call: TRBD2
clone_size: once
j_call: TRBJ2-2
v_call: TRBV27
cdr3_aa: CASSTLAGAATGELFF
cdr3_nt: TGTGCCAGCAGTACCCTAGCGGGAGCGGCTACCGGGGAGCTGTTTTTT

d_call: .
clone_size: .
j_call: TRBJ2-5
v_call: TRBV5-6
cdr3_aa: CASRLAPQETQYF
cdr3_nt: TGTGCCAGCAGGTTAGCGCCCCAAGAGACCCAGTACTTC